This paragraph reports one TCR beta chain. Its antigen remains unidentified. The data originate from a study of OX40 agonist ivuxolimab in advanced cancers. Study in general: Among those enrolled, mean age was around 55 years (range roughly 23 to 79) and less than 90% were male. Participants could have had prior anti-PD-1, anti-PD-L1 or anti-CTLA-4 therapy, and less than 45% had some. Study-wide results and limits: At 0.1 to 3.0 mg/kg, clonal expansion of CD4+ and CD8+ blood T cells had occurred by week 6.

Method: immunoSEQ multiplex PCR; TCRdb's copy keeps in-frame clones and lacks some. The sample includes just under 80,000 clones, 70% to 90% of them seen just once. This TCR came from an adult with an advanced solid tumor such as melanoma, head and neck, liver or kidney cancer. The starting material was CD4+ or CD8+ T cells sorted from blood, obtained in a trial of the OX40 agonist ivuxolimab.

This chain's CDR3 is CASSQDSSGRGTDTQYF. The DNA of the CDR3 is TGTGCCAGCAGCCAAGATTCCAGCGGGAGGGGCACAGATACGCAGTATTTT. The chain couples TRBV4-2 to TRBJ2-3, with 10 positions matching TRBD2. The germline gives CDR1 LGHNA, CDR2 YNFKEQ. The trim removed 0 bases at V and 1 base at J, leaving 4 bases unmatched. The CDR3 sequence is 17 residues long.